A selection of T cell receptor beta chains follows, all from one sample in a study of Ad26.COV2.S vaccination and SARS-CoV-2 variants. TCRdb's copy holds only in-frame clones and misses some; the assay was immunoSEQ multiplex PCR. This repertoire shows 300,000 to 400,000 clones, less than 90% found once; its top ten account for over 8.5%. The starting material was peripheral blood, obtained in a trial of Ad26.COV2.S vaccine versus placebo. Every receptor here comes from a person aged 18-60 years who received the Ad26.COV2.S COVID-19 vaccine or a placebo. The conserved cysteine and the conserved F or W are not part of the CDR3 here. Expanded clones are given a class, and other clones once, few, many or no size at all.

v_call	clone_size	j_call	cdr3_aa
TRBV28	NA	TRBJ1-5	ASSSGTGSFQPQH
TRBV14	few	TRBJ2-3	ASSLRLSGAFTDTQY
TRBV15	once	TRBJ2-5	ATSRDRGGETQY
TRBV19	NA	TRBJ2-2	ASLSLVGATTELF
TRBV28	NA	TRBJ2-7	ASSFGLGVGSYEQY
TRBV27	NA	TRBJ2-2	ASSSLDSTGELF
TRBV7-2	NA	TRBJ2-4	ASSWRDRVGDIQY
TRBV12-3/TRBV12-4	NA	TRBJ1-3	ASTFGVGDTIY
TRBV30	NA	TRBJ2-7	AWSLTGSYRGEQY
TRBV5-1	NA	TRBJ2-3	ASSLGQLSTDTQY
TRBV10-2	NA	TRBJ1-3	ASSSYTGRSGNTIY
TRBV11-1	NA	TRBJ2-1	ASSRDRGLGEQF
TRBV30	NA	TRBJ1-4	AWSNFWGSDNEKLF
TRBV6-2/TRBV6-3	NA	TRBJ2-6	ASSSQGARGANVLT
TRBV11-2	NA	TRBJ2-5	ASSLSTGGGETQY
TRBV6-5	NA	TRBJ2-5	ASSIGRGRGTQY
TRBV5-1	NA	TRBJ1-3	ASSFDDPGNTIY
TRBV2	NA	TRBJ2-5	ASSDGTSVETQY
TRBV19	NA	TRBJ2-7	ASSGTGYDEQY
TRBV19	NA	TRBJ2-7	ASRSSGKERPYEQY
TRBV19	NA	TRBJ2-7	ASSIRGSDGYEQY
TRBV4-2	NA	TRBJ1-2	ASSQDRLVLLGYT
TRBV10-1	NA	TRBJ2-5	ASSKDGGETQY
TRBV19	NA	TRBJ2-5	ASSDRLAEKETQY
TRBV11-2	few	TRBJ1-6	ASSSDRGNSPLH
TRBV7-3	few	TRBJ2-5	ASSLGPRETQY
TRBV10-3	NA	TRBJ2-2	AILPGPNTGELF
TRBV18	NA	TRBJ2-7	ASSPGLAGTYEQY
TRBV5-6	NA	TRBJ1-5	ASSSTYNTRGNQPQH
TRBV5-6	NA	TRBJ2-7	ASSFGVGGTN
TRBV5-4	NA	TRBJ2-3	ASSLRTGPSTDTQY
TRBV4-1	NA	TRBJ1-3	ASSQRDLGNTIY
TRBV2	many	TRBJ2-2	ASRLTGTAGELF
TRBV6-5	once	TRBJ1-3	ASRPIYSGNTIY
TRBV28	NA	TRBJ2-6	ASSLSLGEVNVLT
TRBV15	NA	TRBJ1-5	ATSRETWQPQH
TRBV6-1	NA	TRBJ2-7	ASSQAQTGDEQY
TRBV19	NA	TRBJ2-3	ASSHLAGGTDTQY
TRBV2	NA	TRBJ1-2	ASREQGARGGYT
TRBV14	NA	TRBJ1-1	ASRPGGQMNTEAF
TRBV6-5	once	TRBJ1-2	ATPPGRDDYGYT